Described below is a single T cell receptor beta chain sequence and its context. Its antigen is unidentified. This sample was taken from a study of cytomegalovirus exposure and HLA in healthy donors. The CDR3 length is 11 residues. Trimming removed 3 bases from V and 8 bases from J, with 10 bases in between. Germline CDR1 reads DFQATT; CDR2 reads SNEGSKA (reference sequence). Points from the study as a whole: Later analysis showed TCR association rates varying by HLA locus, highest for DRB1 and lowest for HLA-C. The study designated roughly 150 TCR beta chains cytomegalovirus-associated. In a later analysis, V- and J-gene trimming of beta chains associated with a DCLRE1C missense variant, replicated independently.

PCR primers comprised 60 Vbeta and 13 Jbeta primers. Original handling: In a later analysis, some 10 million of about 80 million unique beta chains occurred in at least two donors. The table came from immunoSEQ multiplex PCR; TCRdb's copy has only in-frame clones and leaves some out. V, J and clone size derive from that table, while D and trimming were established from the DNA sequence. The table for this sample gives tens of thousands of clones. The sequenced sample was PBMCs. This chain connects TRBV20-1 to TRBJ1-2; D gene ambiguous. The receptor's source is a boy aged 5 to 17 in good health and CMV-seronegative. In nucleotides, the CDR3 is TGCAGTGCTAGGTCGGTCTGGGGCTACACCTTC. Its translation: CSARSVWGYTF.